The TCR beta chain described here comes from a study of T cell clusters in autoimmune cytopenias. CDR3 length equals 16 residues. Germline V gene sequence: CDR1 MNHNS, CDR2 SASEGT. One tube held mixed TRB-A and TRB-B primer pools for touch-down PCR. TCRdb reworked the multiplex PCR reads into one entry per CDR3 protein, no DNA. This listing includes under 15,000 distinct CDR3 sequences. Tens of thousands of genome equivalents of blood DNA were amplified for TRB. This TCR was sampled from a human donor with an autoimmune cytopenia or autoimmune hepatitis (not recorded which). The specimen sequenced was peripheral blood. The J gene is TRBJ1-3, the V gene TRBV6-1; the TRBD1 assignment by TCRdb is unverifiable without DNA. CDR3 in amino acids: CASSLTWTDTGNTIYF.